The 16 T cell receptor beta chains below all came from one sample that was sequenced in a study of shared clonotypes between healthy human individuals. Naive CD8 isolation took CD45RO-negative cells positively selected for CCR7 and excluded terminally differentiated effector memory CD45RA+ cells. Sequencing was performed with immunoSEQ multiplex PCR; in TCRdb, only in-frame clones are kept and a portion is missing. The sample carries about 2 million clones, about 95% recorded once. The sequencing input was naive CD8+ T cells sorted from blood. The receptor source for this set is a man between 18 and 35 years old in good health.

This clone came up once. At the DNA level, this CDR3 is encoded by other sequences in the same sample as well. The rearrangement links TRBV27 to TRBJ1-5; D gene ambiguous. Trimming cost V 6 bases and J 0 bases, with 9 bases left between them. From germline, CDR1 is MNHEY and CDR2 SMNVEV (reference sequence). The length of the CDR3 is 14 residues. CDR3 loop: CASSPGLSNQPQHF. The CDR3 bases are TGTGCCAGCAGCCCCGGACTTAGCAATCAGCCCCAGCATTTT.

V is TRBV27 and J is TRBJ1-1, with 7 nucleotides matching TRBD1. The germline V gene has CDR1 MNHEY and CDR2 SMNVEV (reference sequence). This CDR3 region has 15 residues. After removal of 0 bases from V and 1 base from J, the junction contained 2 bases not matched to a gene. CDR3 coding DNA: TGTGCCAGCAGTTTATCGTCAGGGGGGAACACTGAAGCTTTCTTT. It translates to CASSLSSGGNTEAFF.

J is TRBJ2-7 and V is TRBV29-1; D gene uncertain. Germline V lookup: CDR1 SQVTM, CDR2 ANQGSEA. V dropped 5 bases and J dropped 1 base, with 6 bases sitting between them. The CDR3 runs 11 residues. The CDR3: CSVSSSYEQYF. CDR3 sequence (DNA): TGCAGCGTTTCCAGTTCCTACGAGCAGTACTTC.

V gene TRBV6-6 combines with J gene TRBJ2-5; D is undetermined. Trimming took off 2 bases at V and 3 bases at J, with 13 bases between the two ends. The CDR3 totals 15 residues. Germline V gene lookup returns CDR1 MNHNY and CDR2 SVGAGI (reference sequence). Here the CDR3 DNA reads TGTGCCAGCAGTTACAACGAGAACCTAGAAGAGACCCAGTACTTC. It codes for CASSYNENLEETQYF.

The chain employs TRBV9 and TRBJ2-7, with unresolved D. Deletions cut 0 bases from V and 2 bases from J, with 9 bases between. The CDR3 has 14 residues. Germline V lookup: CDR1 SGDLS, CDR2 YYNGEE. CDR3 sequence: CASSVVGEAYEQYF. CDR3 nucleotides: TGTGCCAGCAGCGTAGTAGGCGAGGCCTACGAGCAGTACTTC. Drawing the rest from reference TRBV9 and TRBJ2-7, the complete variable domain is DSGVTQTPKHLITATGQRVTLRCSPRSGDLSVYWYQQSLDQGLQFLIQYYNGEERAKGNILERFSAQQFPDLHSELNLSSLELGDSALYFCASSVVGEAYEQYFGPGTRLTVT.

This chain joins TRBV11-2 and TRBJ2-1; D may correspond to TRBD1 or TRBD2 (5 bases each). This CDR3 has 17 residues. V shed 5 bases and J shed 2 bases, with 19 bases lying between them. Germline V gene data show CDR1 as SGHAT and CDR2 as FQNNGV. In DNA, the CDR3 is TGTGCCAGCAGCAAGCTCCGGGACCAAGAACCCTACAATGAGCAGTTCTTC. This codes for CASSKLRDQEPYNEQFF.

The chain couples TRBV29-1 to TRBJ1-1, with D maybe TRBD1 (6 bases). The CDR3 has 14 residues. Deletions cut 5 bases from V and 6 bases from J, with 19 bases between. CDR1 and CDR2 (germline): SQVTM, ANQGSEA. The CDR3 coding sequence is TGCAGCGTTACGGGGGCCGAATTTTACGCTGAAGCTTTCTTT. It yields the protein CSVTGAEFYAEAFF.

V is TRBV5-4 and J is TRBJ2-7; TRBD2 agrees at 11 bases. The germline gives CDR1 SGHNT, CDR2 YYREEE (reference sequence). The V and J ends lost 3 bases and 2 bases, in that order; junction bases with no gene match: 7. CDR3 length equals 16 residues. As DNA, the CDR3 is TGTGCCAGCAGCTCTCCTGGGACTAGCGGAACCTACGAGCAGTACTTC. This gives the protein CASSSPGTSGTYEQYF.

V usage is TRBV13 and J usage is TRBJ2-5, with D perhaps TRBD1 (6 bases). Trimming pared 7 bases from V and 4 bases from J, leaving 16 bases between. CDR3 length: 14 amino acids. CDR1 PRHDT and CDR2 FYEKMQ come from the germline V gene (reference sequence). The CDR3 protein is CASKLTSGVETQYF. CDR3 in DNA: TGTGCCAGCAAGCTTACTTCAGGGGTAGAGACCCAGTACTTC.

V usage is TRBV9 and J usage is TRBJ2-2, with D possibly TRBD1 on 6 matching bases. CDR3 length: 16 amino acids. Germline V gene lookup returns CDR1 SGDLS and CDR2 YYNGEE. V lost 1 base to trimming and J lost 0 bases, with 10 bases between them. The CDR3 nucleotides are TGTGCCAGCAGCGTATACCAGGGGCCGAACACCGGGGAGCTGTTTTTT. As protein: CASSVYQGPNTGELFF.

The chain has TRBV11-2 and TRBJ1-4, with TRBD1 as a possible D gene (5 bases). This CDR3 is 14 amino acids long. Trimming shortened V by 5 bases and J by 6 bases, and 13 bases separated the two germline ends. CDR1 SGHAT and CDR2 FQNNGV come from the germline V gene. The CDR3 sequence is CASSQGFGDEKLFF. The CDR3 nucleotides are TGTGCCAGCAGCCAGGGATTCGGGGATGAAAAACTGTTTTTT. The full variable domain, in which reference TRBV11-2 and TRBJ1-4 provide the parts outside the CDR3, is EAGVAQSPRYKIIEKRQSVAFWCNPISGHATLYWYQQILGQGPKLLIQFQNNGVVDDSQLPKDRFSAERLKGVDSTLKIQPAKLEDSAVYLCASSQGFGDEKLFFGSGTQLSVL.

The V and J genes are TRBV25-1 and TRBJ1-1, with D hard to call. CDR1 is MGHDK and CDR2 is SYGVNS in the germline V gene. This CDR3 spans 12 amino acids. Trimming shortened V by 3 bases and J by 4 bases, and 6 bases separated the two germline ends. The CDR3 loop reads CASSDPSTEAFF. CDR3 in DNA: TGTGCCAGCAGTGATCCGAGCACTGAAGCTTTCTTT.

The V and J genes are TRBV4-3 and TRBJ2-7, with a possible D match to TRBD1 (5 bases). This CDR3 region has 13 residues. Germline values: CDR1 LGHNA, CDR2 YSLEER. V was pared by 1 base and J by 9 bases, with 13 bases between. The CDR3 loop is CASSQVRGLGQYF. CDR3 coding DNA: TGCGCCAGCAGCCAAGTTAGGGGCTTAGGGCAGTACTTC.

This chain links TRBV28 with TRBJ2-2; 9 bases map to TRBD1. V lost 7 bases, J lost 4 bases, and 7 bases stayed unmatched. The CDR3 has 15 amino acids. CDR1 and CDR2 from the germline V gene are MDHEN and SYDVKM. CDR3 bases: TGTGCCAGCACGTCCGGGACAGGGTCCACCGGGGAGCTGTTTTTT. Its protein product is CASTSGTGSTGELFF. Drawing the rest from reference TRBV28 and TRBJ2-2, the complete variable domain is DVKVTQSSRYLVKRTGEKVFLECVQDMDHENMFWYRQDPGLGLRLIYFSYDVKMKEKGDIPEGYSVSREKKERFSLILESASTNQTSMYLCASTSGTGSTGELFFGEGSRLTVL.

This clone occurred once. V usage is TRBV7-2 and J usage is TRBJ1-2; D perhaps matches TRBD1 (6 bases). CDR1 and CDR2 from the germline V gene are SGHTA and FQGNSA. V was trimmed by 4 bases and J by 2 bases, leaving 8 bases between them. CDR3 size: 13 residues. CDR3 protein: CASSSTGNYGYTF. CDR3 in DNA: TGTGCCAGCAGCTCCACAGGGAACTATGGCTACACCTTC.

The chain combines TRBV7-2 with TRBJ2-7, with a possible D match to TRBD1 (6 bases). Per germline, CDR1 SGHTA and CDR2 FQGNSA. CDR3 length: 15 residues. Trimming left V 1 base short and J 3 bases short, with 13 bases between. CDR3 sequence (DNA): TGTGCCAGCAGCTTAGTAGGTCAGGGGTACTACGAGCAGTACTTC. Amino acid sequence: CASSLVGQGYYEQYF.